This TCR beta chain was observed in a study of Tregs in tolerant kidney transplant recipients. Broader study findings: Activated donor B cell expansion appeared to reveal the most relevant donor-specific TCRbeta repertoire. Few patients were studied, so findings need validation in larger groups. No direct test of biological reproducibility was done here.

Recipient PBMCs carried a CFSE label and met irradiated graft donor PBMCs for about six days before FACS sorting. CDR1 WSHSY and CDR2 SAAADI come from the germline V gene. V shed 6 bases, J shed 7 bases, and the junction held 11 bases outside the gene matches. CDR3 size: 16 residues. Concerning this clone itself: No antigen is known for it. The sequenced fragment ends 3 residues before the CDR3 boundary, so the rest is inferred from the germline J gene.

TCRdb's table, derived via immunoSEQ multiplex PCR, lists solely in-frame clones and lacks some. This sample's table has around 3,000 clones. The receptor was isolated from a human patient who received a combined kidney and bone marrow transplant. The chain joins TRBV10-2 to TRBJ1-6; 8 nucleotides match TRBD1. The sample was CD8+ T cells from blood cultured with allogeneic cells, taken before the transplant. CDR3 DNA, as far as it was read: TGCGCCAGCAGAGACAGGGGCAGTGAGGTGAATTCACCC. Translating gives CASRDRGSEVNSP. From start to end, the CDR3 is CASRDRGSEVNSPLHF.